The 2 T cell receptor beta chains below come from one sample, sequenced in a study of T cell responses to AZD1222 COVID-19 vaccine listed by TCRdb under 2021. The sample's time point label is to be understood as: baseline before first vaccination. Receptor libraries were prepared by the immunoSEQ multiplex PCR assay. TCRdb took over this immuneACCESS table, retaining in-frame rearrangements with V and J assigned. Such tables are incomplete; in checked studies, under half of the missing clones stem from an unresolved V gene, and the remainder is unexplained. A total of 120,000 to 150,000 clones appear in this sample, approximately 94% of them only once. The top ten constitute 1.5% to 2% of the sample. The source was peripheral blood, collected on day 0 of AZD1222 vaccination. The receptors shown here come from an adult in good health.

The V gene is TRBV2, the J gene TRBJ1-2, with 10 bases lining up with TRBD1. The junction had 6 bases not matched to a gene; V was cut back by 2 bases and J by 6 bases. The CDR3 runs 15 residues. From germline, CDR1 is SNHLY and CDR2 FYNNEI. CDR3 residues: CASSESPGQGDGYTF. Written as DNA, the CDR3 is TGTGCCAGCAGTGAAAGCCCTGGACAGGGGGATGGCTACACCTTC.

The chain carries TRBV7-9 and TRBJ2-7; TRBD2 matches 11 bases. CDR3 size: 18 residues. The J segment lost 6 bases and the V segment lost 2 bases, leaving 15 bases of the junction unmatched. In germline, CDR1 is SEHNR, CDR2 FQNEAQ (reference sequence). CDR3 in amino acids: CASSLTFATSGEPSEQYF. CDR3 DNA: TGTGCCAGCAGCTTAACTTTCGCGACTAGCGGGGAGCCCTCCGAGCAGTACTTC.